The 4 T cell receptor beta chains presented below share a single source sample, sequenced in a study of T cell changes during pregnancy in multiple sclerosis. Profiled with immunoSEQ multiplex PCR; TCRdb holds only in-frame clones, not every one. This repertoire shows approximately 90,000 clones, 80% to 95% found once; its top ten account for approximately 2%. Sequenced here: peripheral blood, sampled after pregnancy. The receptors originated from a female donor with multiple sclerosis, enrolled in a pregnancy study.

The CDR3 loop is CASSYSRGSEAFF. CDR3 nucleotide sequence: TGTGCCAGCAGTTATTCGAGAGGGTCTGAAGCTTTCTTT. J is TRBJ1-1 and V is TRBV6-5; D is unclear. The ends were cut back, 3 bases at V and 6 bases at J, with 11 bases in the middle. The CDR3 totals 13 residues. The germline CDR1 and CDR2 sequences are MNHEY and SVGAGI.

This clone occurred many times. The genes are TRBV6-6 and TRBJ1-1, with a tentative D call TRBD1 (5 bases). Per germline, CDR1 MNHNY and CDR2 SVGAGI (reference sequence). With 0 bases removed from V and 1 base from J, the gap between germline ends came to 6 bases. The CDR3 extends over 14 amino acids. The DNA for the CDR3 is TGTGCCAGCAGTTACTCGACAGCGAACACTGAAGCTTTCTTT. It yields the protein CASSYSTANTEAFF.

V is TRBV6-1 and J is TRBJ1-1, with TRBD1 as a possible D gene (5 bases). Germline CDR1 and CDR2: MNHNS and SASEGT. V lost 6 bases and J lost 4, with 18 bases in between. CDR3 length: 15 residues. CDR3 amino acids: CASRDIEYGATEAFF. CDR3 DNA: TGTGCCAGCAGGGATATCGAATATGGGGCCACTGAAGCTTTCTTT.

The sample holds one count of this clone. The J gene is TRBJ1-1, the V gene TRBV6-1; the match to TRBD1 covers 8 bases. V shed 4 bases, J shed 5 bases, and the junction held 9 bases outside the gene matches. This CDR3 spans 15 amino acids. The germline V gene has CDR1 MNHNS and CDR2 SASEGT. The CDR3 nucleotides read TGTGCCAGCAGTGCCCACAGGGGGACCCAGACTGAAGCTTTCTTT. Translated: CASSAHRGTQTEAFF.